Below, 23 T cell receptor beta chains from the same sample are listed, as sequenced in a study of blood T cell repertoires in COVID-19. Clones were sequenced by immunoSEQ multiplex PCR, and TCRdb holds only the in-frame ones, with some missing. The data show over 300,000 clones, 90% seen once. Sequenced sample: peripheral blood. These receptors were collected from a man younger than 35 with active or convalescent COVID-19.

The V and J genes are TRBV29-1 and TRBJ1-1; 8 bases map to TRBD1. The CDR3 covers 14 residues. CDR1 is SQVTM and CDR2 is ANQGSEA in the germline V gene. After removal of 6 bases from V and 1 base from J, the junction contained 7 bases not matched to a gene. CDR3 in DNA: TGCAGCGTCAAAAACAGGGGGGCGAACACTGAAGCTTTCTTT. Amino acids: CSVKNRGANTEAFF.

The chain combines TRBV5-1 with TRBJ2-2; D ambiguous. The CDR3 spans 14 residues. V was pared by 3 bases and J by 6 bases, with 12 bases between. Germline CDR1 is SGHRS and CDR2 is YFSETQ. DNA for the CDR3: TGCGCCAGCAGCTCCCCCCAAACGGCCGGGGAGCTGTTTTTT. Translated, it gives CASSSPQTAGELFF.

The V and J genes are TRBV11-2 and TRBJ1-2, with 7 nucleotides matching TRBD1. V was pared by 5 bases and J by 5 bases, with 8 bases of the junction left unmatched. Germline CDR1 reads SGHAT; CDR2 reads FQNNGV. This CDR3 is 14 amino acids long. In DNA form, the CDR3 reads TGTGCCAGCAGCCCCGGGACAGCCACTTATGGCTACACCTTC. This sequence encodes CASSPGTATYGYTF. The full variable domain, completed using reference TRBV11-2 and TRBJ1-2, is EAGVAQSPRYKIIEKRQSVAFWCNPISGHATLYWYQQILGQGPKLLIQFQNNGVVDDSQLPKDRFSAERLKGVDSTLKIQPAKLEDSAVYLCASSPGTATYGYTFGSGTRLTVV.

A note on this clone: The sample carries other DNA sequences with the same CDR3. V is TRBV18 and J is TRBJ2-3; D is perhaps TRBD1 (7 bases). V lost 3 bases to trimming and J lost 3 bases, with 13 bases between them. Germline CDR1 is KGHSH and CDR2 is LQKENI. The CDR3 loop spans 15 amino acids. For the CDR3, the DNA is TGTGCCAGCTCACCGCCACAGGGGAGGACAGATACGCAGTATTTT. It is translated as CASSPPQGRTDTQYF.

The chain couples TRBV28 to TRBJ2-1, with 12 bases that match TRBD2. Trimming at V came to 3 bases and at J to 8 bases, leaving 8 bases not matched to a gene. CDR3 size: 16 residues. Per germline, CDR1 MDHEN and CDR2 SYDVKM. For the CDR3, the DNA is TGTGCCAGCAGTTTGCTGACTAGCGGGAGTAGCCATGAGCAGTTCTTC. Residues: CASSLLTSGSSHEQFF. The full variable domain, completed using reference TRBV28 and TRBJ2-1, is DVKVTQSSRYLVKRTGEKVFLECVQDMDHENMFWYRQDPGLGLRLIYFSYDVKMKEKGDIPEGYSVSREKKERFSLILESASTNQTSMYLCASSLLTSGSSHEQFFGPGTRLTVL.

This clone was recorded only once. The chain employs TRBV29-1 and TRBJ1-4; D not resolved. V was cut by 4 bases and J by 6 bases, with 9 bases left in between. CDR1 SQVTM and CDR2 ANQGSEA come from the germline V gene. The CDR3 has 12 residues. In nucleotides, the CDR3 is TGCAGCGTTGTAGCGGCGGATGAAAAACTGTTTTTT. Protein: CSVVAADEKLFF.

The rearrangement links TRBV20-1 to TRBJ2-7; 7 nucleotides line up with TRBD1. The V gene end was trimmed by 6 bases and the J gene end by 5 bases; junction bases not matched to a gene: 4. Germline lookup yields CDR1 DFQATT and CDR2 SNEGSKA (reference sequence). This CDR3 is 11 amino acids long. CDR3 residues: CSAYDRDEQYF. Written as DNA, the CDR3 is TGCAGTGCGTACGACAGGGACGAGCAGTACTTC.

The rearrangement links TRBV2 to TRBJ2-7, with D perhaps matching TRBD2 (5 bases). The CDR3 sequence is 13 residues long. The ends were cut back, 6 bases at V and 2 bases at J, with 11 bases in the middle. Germline CDR1 reads SNHLY; CDR2 reads FYNNEI. This chain's CDR3 is CASRRPGAYEQYF. CDR3 DNA: TGTGCCAGCAGAAGACCCGGGGCCTACGAGCAGTACTTC.

V usage is TRBV3-1 (or the pseudogene TRBV3-2) and J usage is TRBJ2-7; 12 bases align to TRBD2. J lost 4 bases, V lost 1 base, and 2 bases had no gene match. Germline assignment: CDR1 LGHDT and CDR2 YNNKEL (reference sequence). The CDR3 runs 15 residues. This CDR3 is CASSQGTSGNYEQYF. CDR3 nucleotide sequence: TGTGCCAGCAGCCAAGGGACTAGCGGGAATTACGAGCAGTACTTC.

The chain combines TRBV6-5 with TRBJ2-3; TRBD1 might be the D (5 bases). This CDR3 contains 15 residues. The germline gives CDR1 MNHEY, CDR2 SVGAGI. V dropped 5 bases and J dropped 7 bases, with 19 bases sitting between them. CDR3 DNA: TGTGCCAGCAGTAATAAGGGGATTCGGACCAATACGCAGTATTTT. It encodes CASSNKGIRTNTQYF.

V and J are TRBV6-5 and TRBJ2-3; D is perhaps TRBD2 (5 bases). V was trimmed by 2 bases and J by 7 bases, leaving 19 bases between them. The CDR3 has 16 amino acids. Per the germline V gene, CDR1 is MNHEY and CDR2 is SVGAGI. In DNA form, the CDR3 reads TGTGCCAGCAGTTACAGCCCATCCAGCGGAACCTATACGCAGTATTTT. Amino acid sequence: CASSYSPSSGTYTQYF.

This clone was picked up one time. The chain links TRBV18 to TRBJ2-1; a possible D gene is TRBD2 (5 bases). Germline lookup yields CDR1 KGHSH and CDR2 LQKENI. CDR3 length: 13 residues. Trimming removed 5 bases from V and 3 bases from J, with 8 bases in between. CDR3 sequence: CASSSRDYNEQFF. The CDR3, as DNA: TGTGCCAGCTCATCCCGGGACTACAATGAGCAGTTCTTC.

V and J are TRBV6-5 and TRBJ1-6; 7 nucleotides match TRBD1. Trimming removed 2 bases from V and 9 bases from J; junction bases left unmatched: 7. The CDR3 has 15 amino acids. CDR1 is MNHEY and CDR2 is SVGAGI in the germline V gene. CDR3 in DNA: TGTGCCAGCAGTTACCAGACAGGGAAGGGTTCACCCCTCCACTTT. It codes for CASSYQTGKGSPLHF.

V gene TRBV3-1 (or the pseudogene TRBV3-2) combines with J gene TRBJ2-1; 12 bases map to TRBD2. CDR3 length: 19 amino acids. The germline gives CDR1 LGHDT, CDR2 YNNKEL (reference sequence). V shed 4 bases and J 4 bases; nucleotides not matched to a gene: 14. CDR3 coding DNA: TGTGCCAGCAGCCCCCGAAAATGGCTAGCGGGGGGGCGATACAATGAGCAGTTCTTC. Its translation: CASSPRKWLAGGRYNEQFF.

The chain combines TRBV6-5 with TRBJ2-1, with TRBD1 as a possible D gene (7 bases). CDR3 length: 13 amino acids. V shed 8 bases and J shed 10 bases, with 18 bases lying between them. Germline CDR1 is MNHEY and CDR2 is SVGAGI. The CDR3: CASGLQGPREQFF. The CDR3 DNA follows: TGTGCCAGCGGACTACAGGGGCCTCGGGAGCAGTTCTTC.

V usage is TRBV6-5 and J usage is TRBJ2-3; tentative D call: TRBD1 (6 bases). V was trimmed by 8 bases and J by 2 bases, leaving 11 bases between them. Germline-derived CDR1 and CDR2 are MNHEY and SVGAGI. This CDR3 has 13 residues. The CDR3 DNA sequence: TGTGCCAGCCAACAGGGACCCACAGATACGCAGTATTTT. Translated: CASQQGPTDTQYF.

The rearrangement uses TRBV9 and TRBJ1-4, with 10 bases that match TRBD1. This CDR3 is built from 15 residues. The germline V gene has CDR1 SGDLS and CDR2 YYNGEE. Germline trimming cut 0 bases from V and 7 bases from J; bases unmatched to any gene: 3. The DNA for the CDR3 is TGTGCCAGCAGCGTAGGAGGGACAGGGGTTGAAAAACTGTTTTTT. It specifies CASSVGGTGVEKLFF.

The chain is built from TRBV7-2 and TRBJ2-3; 7 bases agree with TRBD2. J lost 12 bases, V lost 1 base, and 10 bases had no gene match. This CDR3 is 14 amino acids long. CDR1 and CDR2 (germline): SGHTA, FQGNSA. CDR3 coding DNA: TGTGCCAGCAGCTTAGTTCCGCGGGAGTTTGGTCAGTATTTT. As protein: CASSLVPREFGQYF.

This rearrangement joins TRBV5-1 to TRBJ2-6; perhaps TRBD1 as D (6 bases). Trimming cost V 4 bases and J 0 bases, with 20 bases left between them. Germline CDR1 and CDR2: SGHRS and YFSETQ. CDR3 length equals 19 residues. The CDR3 region is CASSPRYRTAYSGANVLTF. CDR3 nucleotides: TGCGCCAGCAGCCCGAGGTACCGGACAGCGTACTCTGGGGCCAACGTCCTGACTTTC.

The chain has TRBV6-5 and TRBJ1-5, with 8 bases aligning to TRBD1. The CDR3 runs to 15 residues. From germline, CDR1 is MNHEY and CDR2 SVGAGI. Unmatched junction bases numbered 7, after V lost 5 bases and J lost 4 bases. The CDR3 loop is CASSRRTGNNQPQHF. In DNA, the CDR3 is TGTGCCAGCAGTAGAAGGACAGGGAATAATCAGCCCCAGCATTTT.

The CDR3 bases are TGTGCCTGGAGTGCCGGACAGGTTGGTCAGCCCCAGCATTTT. It yields the protein CAWSAGQVGQPQHF. This chain links TRBV30 with TRBJ1-5; 7 bases line up with TRBD1. With V trimmed by 1 base and J by 6 bases, 6 bases remained unmatched. CDR1 GTSNPN and CDR2 SVGIG come from the germline V gene (reference sequence). This CDR3 contains 14 residues.

V and J are TRBV9 and TRBJ2-2; TRBD2 is a possible D gene (5 bases). The V gene's germline CDR1 is SGDLS and CDR2 YYNGEE. Deletions cut 6 bases from V and 6 bases from J, with 15 bases between. The CDR3 length is 14 residues. CDR3 in DNA: TGTGCCAGCACCCGTAGTGGGAGCCCCGGGGAGCTGTTTTTT. It is translated as CASTRSGSPGELFF.

The rearrangement joins TRBV2 to TRBJ2-5, with D possibly matching TRBD2 (6 bases). The CDR3 is 15 amino acids. Germline lookup yields CDR1 SNHLY and CDR2 FYNNEI. V dropped 7 bases and J dropped 5 bases, with 20 bases sitting between them. CDR3 region: CASTQMTGLSETQYF. CDR3 DNA: TGTGCCAGCACCCAGATGACCGGACTAAGCGAGACCCAGTACTTC.